Listed below are T cell receptor beta chains from one sample, sequenced in a study of Ad26.COV2.S vaccination and SARS-CoV-2 variants. TCRdb's copy holds only in-frame clones and misses some; the assay was immunoSEQ multiplex PCR. Counted here are some 480,000 clones, 87% occurring once; the ten biggest clones make up about 13%. The sequences come from peripheral blood, collected in a trial of Ad26.COV2.S vaccine versus placebo. These receptors all come from a person aged 18-60 years who received the Ad26.COV2.S COVID-19 vaccine or a placebo. The CDR3 runs from the conserved cysteine through the conserved F or W. Expanded clones are given a class, and other clones once, few, many or no size at all.

18	TRBV11-2	-	CASSPRGGLRWSIAEAFF
13	TRBV29-1	-	CSVAEQGVEKLFF
13	TRBV18	-	CASSPTRQGEQFF
13	TRBV11-2	-	CASSLGTAGPLHF
14	TRBV28	once	CASSSGGNNQPQHF
14	TRBV6-2/TRBV6-3	once	CASSIAASKDTQYF
14	TRBV3-1/TRBV3-2	-	CASSQGTIVSEQYF
15	TRBV3-1/TRBV3-2	once	CASSLDPVGGYEQYF
15	TRBV7-8	-	CASSLVRATPSEQYF
15	TRBV28	-	CASSLYSRNKNIQYF
15	TRBV7-2	few	CASSLGLPSQETQYF
15	TRBV6-5	-	CASSYSPRGPYEQYF
13	TRBV27	-	CASSLQGAYEQYF
15	TRBV19	-	CASSLNRDRNQPQHF
14	TRBV28	-	CASSLMTAGYGYTF
20	TRBV27	-	CASSAKSVFVVRGGVQPQHF
13	TRBV12-3/TRBV12-4	-	CASSLAHYEKLFF
12	TRBV12-5	-	CASGFDSYEQYF
15	TRBV12-5	-	CASGLGGGSQETQYF
16	TRBV30	-	CAWSVEGVLAKNIQYF
13	TRBV6-5	-	CASSYGAPTEAFF
15	TRBV5-6	once	CASAPTDRGATEAFF
15	TRBV5-1	-	CASRLGLAGGGSQYF
12	TRBV5-8	few	CASSPRTVGAFF
14	TRBV7-9	-	CASSSTGVDYEQYF
12	TRBV27	-	CASYDSYYEQYF
15	TRBV7-9	-	CASNTRDSLTGELFF
16	TRBV3-1/TRBV3-2	-	CASSLKQGGTNEKLFF
14	TRBV5-1	-	CASSVGADIYEQYF
16	TRBV28	-	CASSFQSRWEPYEQYF
15	TRBV5-1	-	CASSRETGSQETQYF
13	TRBV7-3	-	CASSSTAYNEQFF
17	TRBV5-5	-	CASSREGGVAGANEQYF
12	TRBV5-4	once	CASSLDMGGYTF
18	TRBV7-9	-	CASSRAFGDTGSGQPQHF
15	TRBV18	-	CASPSGQGNTGELFF
14	TRBV6-2/TRBV6-3	-	CASSYSLVSNEQFF
15	TRBV2	-	CASSDTTSSYNEQFF
19	TRBV7-3	-	CASSLSIWGRPETTDTQYF
12	TRBV18	-	CASSPNGEKLFF
12	TRBV24-1	-	CATSAFYNEQFF
16	TRBV7-2	-	CASSLVGGRSYNEQFF
10	TRBV30	-	CAWGIYEQYF
16	TRBV7-3	-	CASSKGLAGTQETQYF
13	TRBV28	-	CASSLLGLTEAFF
16	TRBV3-1/TRBV3-2	-	CASSDTGTPNNSPLHF
12	TRBV6-5	-	CASSWGTGELFF
13	TRBV4-3	-	CASSQDRRRGYTF
13	TRBV28	-	CASSPRQGGELFF
13	TRBV12-3/TRBV12-4	-	CASRQGPMTEAFF
18	TRBV21-1	-	CASSKGQGAIPPGYEQYF
14	TRBV9	-	CASSARTLTDTQYF
13	TRBV11-2	-	CATSRFSGNTIYF